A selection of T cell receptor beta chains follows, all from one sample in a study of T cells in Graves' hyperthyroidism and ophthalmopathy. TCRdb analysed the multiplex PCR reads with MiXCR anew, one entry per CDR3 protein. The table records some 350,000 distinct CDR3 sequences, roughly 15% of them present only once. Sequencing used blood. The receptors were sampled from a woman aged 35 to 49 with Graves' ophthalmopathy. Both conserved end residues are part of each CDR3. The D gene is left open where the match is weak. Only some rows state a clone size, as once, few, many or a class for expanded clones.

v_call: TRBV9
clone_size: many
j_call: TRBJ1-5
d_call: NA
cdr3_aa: CASSADTNQPQHF
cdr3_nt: TGTGCCAGCAGCGCCGACACGAATCAGCCCCAGCATTTT

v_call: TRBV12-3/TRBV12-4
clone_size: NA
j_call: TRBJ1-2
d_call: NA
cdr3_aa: CASSYRVLNYGYTF
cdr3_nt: TGTGCCAGCAGCTACAGGGTACTAAACTATGGCTACACCTTC

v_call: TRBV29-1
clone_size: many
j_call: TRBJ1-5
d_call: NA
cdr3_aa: CSVGTRGTNQPQHF
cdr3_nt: TGCAGCGTAGGGACAAGGGGCACCAATCAGCCCCAGCATTTT

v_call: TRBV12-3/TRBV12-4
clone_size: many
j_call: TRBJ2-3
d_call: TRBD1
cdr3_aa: CASSLAPGGGSDTQYF
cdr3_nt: TGTGCCAGCAGTTTAGCCCCAGGGGGCGGATCGGATACGCAGTATTTT

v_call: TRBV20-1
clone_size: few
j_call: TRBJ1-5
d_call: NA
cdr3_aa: CSATRGADGQPQHF
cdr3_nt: TGCAGTGCAACGCGAGGGGCAGATGGTCAGCCCCAGCATTTT

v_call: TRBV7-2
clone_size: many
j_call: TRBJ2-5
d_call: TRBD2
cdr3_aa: CASSLNLAGGQQTQYF
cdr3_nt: TGTGCCAGCAGCTTAAACCTAGCGGGGGGGCAGCAGACCCAGTACTTC

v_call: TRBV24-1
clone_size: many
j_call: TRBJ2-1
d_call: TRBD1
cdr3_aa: CATSDLRDRAGEQFF
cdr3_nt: TGTGCCACCAGTGACCTCCGGGACAGGGCTGGTGAGCAGTTCTTC

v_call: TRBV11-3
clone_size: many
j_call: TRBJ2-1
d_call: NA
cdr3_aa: CASSLVVGHEQFF
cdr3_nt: TGTGCCAGCAGCTTAGTCGTGGGGCATGAGCAGTTCTTC

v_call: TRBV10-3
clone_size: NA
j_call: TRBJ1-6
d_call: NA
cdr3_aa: CATSPGQSNSPLHF
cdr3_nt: TGTGCCACCAGTCCGGGACAAAGTAATTCACCCCTCCACTTT

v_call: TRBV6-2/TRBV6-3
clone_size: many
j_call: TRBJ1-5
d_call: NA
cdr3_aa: CASSPGAGASGPGQPQHF
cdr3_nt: TGTGCCAGCAGTCCGGGGGCAGGGGCGTCCGGTCCTGGACAGCCCCAGCATTTT

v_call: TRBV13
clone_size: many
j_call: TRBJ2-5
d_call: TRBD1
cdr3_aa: CASSTTDGQGGETQYF
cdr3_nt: TGTGCCAGCAGCACAACCGATGGACAGGGTGGTGAGACCCAGTACTTC

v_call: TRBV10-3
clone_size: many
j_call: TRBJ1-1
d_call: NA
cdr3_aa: CAISESGGDPILTEAFF
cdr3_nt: TGTGCCATCAGTGAGTCGGGGGGCGACCCTATCCTCACTGAAGCTTTCTTT

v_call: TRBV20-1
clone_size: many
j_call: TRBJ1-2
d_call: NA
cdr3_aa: CSARGNRAESHYGYTF
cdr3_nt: TGCAGTGCTAGGGGGAACAGAGCGGAAAGTCACTATGGCTACACCTTC

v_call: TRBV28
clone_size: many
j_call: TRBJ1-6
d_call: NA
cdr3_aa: CASSFNRDSSPLHF
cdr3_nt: TGTGCCAGCAGTTTTAACAGGGATTCTTCACCCCTCCACTTT

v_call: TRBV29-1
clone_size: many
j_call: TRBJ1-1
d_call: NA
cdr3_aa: CSVESSLNTEAFF
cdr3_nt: TGCAGCGTCGAGAGCAGCTTGAACACTGAAGCTTTCTTT

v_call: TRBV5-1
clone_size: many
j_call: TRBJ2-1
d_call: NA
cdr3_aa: CASSPAPQGGNEQFF
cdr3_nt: TGCGCCAGCAGCCCGGCACCCCAGGGAGGCAATGAGCAGTTCTTC

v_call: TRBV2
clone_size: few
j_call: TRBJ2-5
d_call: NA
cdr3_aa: CASSERTNQETQYF
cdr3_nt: TGTGCCAGCAGTGAAAGGACAAACCAAGAGACCCAGTACTTC

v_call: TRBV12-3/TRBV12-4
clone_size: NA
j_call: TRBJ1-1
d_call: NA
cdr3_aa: CASSFGEWTEAFF
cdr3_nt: TGTGCCAGCAGTTTCGGGGAGTGGACTGAAGCTTTCTTT

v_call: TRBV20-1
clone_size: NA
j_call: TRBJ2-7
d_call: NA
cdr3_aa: CSGEGDKIYEQYF
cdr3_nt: TGCAGCGGGGAGGGGGACAAAATTTACGAGCAGTACTTC

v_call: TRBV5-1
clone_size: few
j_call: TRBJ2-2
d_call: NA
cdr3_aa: CASKPGPSNTGELFF
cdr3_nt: TGCGCCAGCAAACCGGGACCGTCGAACACCGGGGAGCTGTTTTTT

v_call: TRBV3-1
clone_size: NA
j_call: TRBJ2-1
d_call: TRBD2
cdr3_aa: CASSQAQTGGPEQFF
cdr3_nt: TGTGCCAGCAGCCAAGCCCAAACGGGGGGGCCTGAGCAGTTCTTC

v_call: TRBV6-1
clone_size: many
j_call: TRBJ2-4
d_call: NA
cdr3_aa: CASSELLRGTLAKNIQYF
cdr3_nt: TGTGCCAGCAGTGAATTACTTAGGGGGACCTTAGCCAAAAACATTCAGTACTTC

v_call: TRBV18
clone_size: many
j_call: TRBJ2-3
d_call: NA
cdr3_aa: CASSPGSTDTQYF
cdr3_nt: TGTGCCAGCTCACCTGGAAGCACAGATACGCAGTATTTT

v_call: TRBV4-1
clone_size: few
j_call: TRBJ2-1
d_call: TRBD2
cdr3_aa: CASSQVSGGSLRWDEQFF
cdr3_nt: TGCGCCAGCAGCCAAGTGAGCGGGGGGTCTCTTCGATGGGATGAGCAGTTCTTC

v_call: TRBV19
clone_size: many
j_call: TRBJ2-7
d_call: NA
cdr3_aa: CASSIAIHYEQYF
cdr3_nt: TGTGCCAGTAGCATAGCGATCCACTACGAGCAGTACTTC

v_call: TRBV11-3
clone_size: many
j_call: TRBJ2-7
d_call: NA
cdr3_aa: CASSFLRLGKAHEQYF
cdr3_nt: TGTGCCAGCAGCTTCCTGAGGCTCGGTAAGGCCCACGAGCAGTACTTC

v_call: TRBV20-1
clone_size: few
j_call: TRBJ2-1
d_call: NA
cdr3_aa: CSAPSRSDSYNEQFF
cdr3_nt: TGCAGTGCCCCCTCAAGGAGTGACTCCTACAATGAGCAGTTCTTC

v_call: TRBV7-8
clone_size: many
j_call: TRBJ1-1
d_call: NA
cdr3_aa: CASSPRTANTEAFF
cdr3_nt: TGTGCCAGCAGCCCCCGGACCGCGAACACTGAAGCTTTCTTT

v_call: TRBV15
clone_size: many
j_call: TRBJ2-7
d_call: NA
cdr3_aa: CATSVLSEQYF
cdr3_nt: TGTGCCACCTCCGTCCTCAGCGAGCAGTACTTC

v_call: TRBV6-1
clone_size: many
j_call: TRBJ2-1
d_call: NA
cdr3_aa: CASSYWSGNEQFF
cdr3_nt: TGTGCCAGCAGTTACTGGTCGGGCAATGAGCAGTTCTTC

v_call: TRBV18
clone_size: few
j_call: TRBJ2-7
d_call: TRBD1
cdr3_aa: CASSPVGQGHEQYF
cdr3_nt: TGTGCCAGCTCACCAGTAGGACAGGGGCACGAGCAGTACTTC

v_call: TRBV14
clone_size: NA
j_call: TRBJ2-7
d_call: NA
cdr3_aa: CASSQGNIVYEQYF
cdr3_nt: TGTGCCAGCAGCCAAGGAAACATAGTCTACGAGCAGTACTTC

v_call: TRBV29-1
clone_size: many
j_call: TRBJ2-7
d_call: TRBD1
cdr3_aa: CSAVRDRGFEQYF
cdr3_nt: TGCAGCGCCGTCCGGGACAGGGGGTTCGAGCAGTACTTC

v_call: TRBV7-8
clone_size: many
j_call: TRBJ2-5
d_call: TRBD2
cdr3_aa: CASSLHGRQETQYF
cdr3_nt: TGTGCCAGCAGCTTACACGGGAGGCAAGAGACCCAGTACTTC

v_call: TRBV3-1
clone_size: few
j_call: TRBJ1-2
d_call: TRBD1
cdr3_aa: CASSQQGAGYGYTF
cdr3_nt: TGTGCCAGCAGCCAACAGGGGGCGGGCTATGGCTACACCTTC

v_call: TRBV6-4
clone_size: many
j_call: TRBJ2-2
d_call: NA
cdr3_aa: CASSRWANTGELFF
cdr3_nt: TGTGCCAGCAGTCGCTGGGCGAACACCGGGGAGCTGTTTTTT

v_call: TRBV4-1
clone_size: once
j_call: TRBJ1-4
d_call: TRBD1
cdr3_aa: CASSHAGETGGGQGGLFF
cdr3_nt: TGCGCCAGCAGCCACGCAGGCGAAACAGGGGGCGGTCAAGGGGGACTGTTTTTT

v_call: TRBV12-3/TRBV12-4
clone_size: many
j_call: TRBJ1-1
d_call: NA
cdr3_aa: CASSLLGVNTEAFF
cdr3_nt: TGTGCCAGCAGTCTTCTGGGGGTGAACACTGAAGCTTTCTTT

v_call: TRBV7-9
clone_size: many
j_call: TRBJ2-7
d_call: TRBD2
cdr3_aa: CASSSQSPLLREGEQYF
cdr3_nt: TGTGCCAGCAGCTCCCAAAGCCCCCTACTCAGGGAGGGCGAGCAGTACTTC

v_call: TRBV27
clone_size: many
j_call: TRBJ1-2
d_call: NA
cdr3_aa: CASRRDGVNYGYTF
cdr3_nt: TGTGCCAGCAGGAGGGACGGGGTTAACTATGGCTACACCTTC

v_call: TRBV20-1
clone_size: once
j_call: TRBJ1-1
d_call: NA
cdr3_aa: CSIRTGFRDTEAFF
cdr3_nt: TGCAGTATTAGAACGGGTTTCAGGGACACTGAAGCTTTCTTT

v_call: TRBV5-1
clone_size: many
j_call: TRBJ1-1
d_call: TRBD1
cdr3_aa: CASSLGQGETEAFF
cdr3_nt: TGCGCCAGCAGCTTGGGACAGGGAGAAACTGAAGCTTTCTTT

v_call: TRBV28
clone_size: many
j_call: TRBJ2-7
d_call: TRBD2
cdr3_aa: CASSPTAGRGASGRQYF
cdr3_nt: TGTGCCAGCAGTCCAACAGCCGGGCGGGGGGCCTCGGGGAGGCAGTACTTC

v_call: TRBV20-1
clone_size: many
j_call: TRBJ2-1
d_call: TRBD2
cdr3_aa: CSAKSGSYYEQFF
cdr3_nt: TGCAGTGCAAAAAGCGGGAGTTATTATGAGCAGTTCTTC

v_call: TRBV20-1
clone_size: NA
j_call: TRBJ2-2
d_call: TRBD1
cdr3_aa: CSVSSRAAQGAAGELLF
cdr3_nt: TGCAGTGTTTCGTCTCGCGCGGCTCAGGGGGCCGCCGGGGAGCTGCTTTTT

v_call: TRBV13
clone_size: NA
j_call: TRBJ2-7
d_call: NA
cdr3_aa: CASSLGQTQGRGQYF
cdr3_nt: TGTGCCAGCAGCTTAGGCCAGACGCAGGGGCGCGGGCAGTACTTC

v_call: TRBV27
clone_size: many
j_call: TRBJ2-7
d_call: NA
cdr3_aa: CASSLSSGSFSYEQYF
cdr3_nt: TGTGCCAGCAGTTTATCGTCGGGGAGCTTCTCCTACGAGCAGTACTTC

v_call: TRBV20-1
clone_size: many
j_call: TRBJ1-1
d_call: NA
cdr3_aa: CSAREGGNTEAFF
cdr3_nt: TGCAGTGCTAGAGAGGGCGGGAACACTGAAGCTTTCTTT

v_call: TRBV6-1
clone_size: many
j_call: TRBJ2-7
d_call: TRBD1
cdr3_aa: CASSTGGSRYEQYF
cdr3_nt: TGTGCCAGCAGTACAGGGGGGAGCCGCTACGAGCAGTACTTC

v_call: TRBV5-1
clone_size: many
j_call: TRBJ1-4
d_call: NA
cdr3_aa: CASSLAGVSTNEKLFF
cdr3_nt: TGCGCCAGCAGCTTGGCCGGAGTCTCAACTAATGAAAAACTGTTTTTT

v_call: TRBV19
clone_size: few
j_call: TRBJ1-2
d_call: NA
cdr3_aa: CASSISGTSIPYGYTF
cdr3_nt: TGTGCCAGTAGTATATCAGGGACCTCAATCCCCTATGGCTACACCTTC

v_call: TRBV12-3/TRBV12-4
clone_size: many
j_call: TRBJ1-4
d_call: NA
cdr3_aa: CASSLVGATNEKLFF
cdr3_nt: TGTGCCAGCAGTTTAGTCGGTGCAACTAATGAAAAACTGTTTTTT

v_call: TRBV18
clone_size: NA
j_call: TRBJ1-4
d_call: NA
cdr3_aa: CASSPRSQGGATNEKLFF
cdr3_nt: TGTGCCAGCTCACCACGGTCTCAGGGCGGCGCAACTAATGAAAAACTGTTTTTT

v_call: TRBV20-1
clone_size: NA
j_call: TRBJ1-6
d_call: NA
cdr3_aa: CSARDQRGQNSPLHF
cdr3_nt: TGCAGTGCTAGAGATCAACGGGGTCAGAATTCACCCCTCCACTTT

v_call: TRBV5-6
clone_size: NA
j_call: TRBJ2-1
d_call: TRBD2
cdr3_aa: CASSKAGGRRDEQFF
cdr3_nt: TGTGCCAGCAGCAAGGCGGGCGGGAGGAGGGATGAGCAGTTCTTC

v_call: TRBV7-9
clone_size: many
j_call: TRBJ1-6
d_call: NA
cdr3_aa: CASSNLANSPLHF
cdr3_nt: TGTGCCAGCAGCAATTTGGCCAATTCACCCCTCCACTTT

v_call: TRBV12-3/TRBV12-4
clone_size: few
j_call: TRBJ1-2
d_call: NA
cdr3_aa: CASSSSRVLSGYTF
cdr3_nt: TGTGCCAGCAGTTCTTCCAGGGTTCTGAGTGGCTACACCTTC